The present TCR beta chain was sequenced within a study of cytomegalovirus exposure and HLA in healthy donors. This clone showed up just once. Here immunoSEQ multiplex PCR was the method, and the copy in TCRdb shows in-frame clones only, minus some. The sample lists 170,000 or so clones, about 80% occurring once. CDR3 length: 15 amino acids. V was shortened by 0 bases and J by 1 base, with 10 bases between the two germline ends. In germline, CDR1 is SGHAT, CDR2 FQNNGV. The source is a woman in her late teens or twenties in good health and CMV-seropositive. This chain links TRBV11-2 with TRBJ2-7; no definite D call. The sequencing input was PBMCs. CDR3 nucleotide sequence: TGTGCCAGCAGCTTAGATCCGGTCGGTTCCTACGAGCAGTACTTC. Its protein is CASSLDPVGSYEQYF.